This T cell receptor beta chain emerged from a study of blood T cell repertoires in COVID-19. Across the study: Acute-phase and convalescent COVID-19 samples originated in the United States, Italy and Spain. T cells, B-cell-depleted T cells, or PBMCs provided the cDNA or gDNA that served as material.

In the authors' methods: Reference gene primer amplification in the assay estimated nucleated cell counts. Clones were read by immunoSEQ multiplex PCR, and TCRdb kept only the in-frame ones, dropping some. V and J calls and clone size follow that table, whereas D and trimming were derived from the DNA. The sample consists of about 180,000 clones, approximately 87% of them appearing once. Trimming removed 0 bases from V and 2 bases from J, with 8 bases in between. The CDR3 runs to 14 residues. The germline CDR1 and CDR2 sequences are SGDLS and YYNGEE. Seattle-derived patients entered the study during active infection and were followed longitudinally.

This rearrangement joins TRBV9 to TRBJ1-1, with D possibly being TRBD1 (6 bases). This TCR came from a woman between 65 and 79 years old with COVID-19, enrolled during active disease. Sequencing was done on a sample of peripheral blood. The CDR3 protein is CASSVEGTNTEAFF. The CDR3 DNA reads TGTGCCAGCAGCGTAGAGGGGACAAACACTGAAGCTTTCTTT.